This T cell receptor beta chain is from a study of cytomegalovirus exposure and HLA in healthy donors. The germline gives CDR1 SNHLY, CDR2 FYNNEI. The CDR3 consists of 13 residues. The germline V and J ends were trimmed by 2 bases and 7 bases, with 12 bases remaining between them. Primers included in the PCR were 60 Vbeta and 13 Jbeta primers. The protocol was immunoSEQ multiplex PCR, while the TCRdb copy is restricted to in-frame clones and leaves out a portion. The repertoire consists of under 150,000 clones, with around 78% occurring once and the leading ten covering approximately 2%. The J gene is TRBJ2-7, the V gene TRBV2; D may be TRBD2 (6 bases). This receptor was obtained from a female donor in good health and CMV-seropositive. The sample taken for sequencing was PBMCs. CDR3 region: CASSESREREQYF. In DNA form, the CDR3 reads TGTGCCAGCAGTGAAAGTCGGGAGCGGGAGCAGTACTTC.